Listed below are T cell receptor beta chains from one sample, sequenced in a study of blood T cell repertoires in COVID-19. Clones were read by immunoSEQ multiplex PCR, and TCRdb kept only the in-frame ones, dropping some. The repertoire consists of hundreds of thousands of clones, with around nine tenths occurring once and the leading ten covering approximately 3.3%. The sequencing sample was made of peripheral blood. The receptors here all came from a man between 18 and 29 years old with active or convalescent COVID-19. The CDR3 runs from the conserved cysteine through the conserved F or W. Clone size is shown for a subset of rows, as once, few, many or a class of expanded clone.

size: NA
V: TRBV28
CDR3: CASRGQGIYSGNTIYF

size: NA
V: TRBV10-3
CDR3: CAISPDFSEQYF

size: NA
V: TRBV2
CDR3: CASRETGVGYTF

size: NA
V: TRBV7-2
CDR3: CASSSRTGTYGYTF

size: NA
V: TRBV5-1
CDR3: CASSLGQNVNYGYTF

size: once
V: TRBV7-2
CDR3: CASSLPFLDTEAFF

size: NA
V: TRBV27
CDR3: CASSFLPKGDYGYTF

size: NA
V: TRBV29-1
CDR3: CSVEVGQRAGYTF

size: NA
V: TRBV9
CDR3: CASSVQGGNGYTF

size: NA
V: TRBV7-3
CDR3: CASSYGVGFRETQYF

size: NA
V: TRBV7-9
CDR3: CASSSLPVDYEQYF

size: NA
V: TRBV5-1
CDR3: CASSYGQGTGTDTQYF

size: NA
V: TRBV7-9
CDR3: CASSLSETANEKLFF

size: NA
V: TRBV2
CDR3: CASSGLHKTGTLSYEQYF

size: NA
V: TRBV28
CDR3: CASSLAPTGEQYF

size: NA
V: TRBV13
CDR3: CASSPLAGGPPGELFF

size: NA
V: TRBV5-1
CDR3: CASSFDSGRPSNEQFF

size: NA
V: TRBV29-1
CDR3: CSARTSGEATQYF

size: NA
V: TRBV5-1
CDR3: CASNAGVANTEAFF

size: NA
V: TRBV29-1
CDR3: CSVTFGLANYEQYF

size: NA
V: TRBV5-6
CDR3: CASSPTSVPEGRTGELFF

size: few
V: TRBV18
CDR3: CASSLPTGGTTEAFF

size: NA
V: TRBV5-4
CDR3: CASSTRDRSTDTQYF

size: NA
V: TRBV4-2
CDR3: CASSQESLAYEQYF

size: NA
V: TRBV7-3
CDR3: CASSPRGAVTDTQYF

size: NA
V: TRBV5-1
CDR3: CASSGQGYVDEQFF

size: few
V: TRBV5-4
CDR3: CASSLKRGSREQYF

size: once
V: TRBV11-2
CDR3: CASQGATYNEQFF

size: NA
V: TRBV4-2
CDR3: CASSQEGGTGTYTF

size: NA
V: TRBV6-6
CDR3: CASSYGGQKNTEAFF

size: NA
V: TRBV28
CDR3: CASRSAGDSYNEQFF

size: NA
V: TRBV7-3
CDR3: CASSLEWQGGVNYGYTF

size: few
V: TRBV2
CDR3: CASLRGRNTYEQYF

size: NA
V: TRBV11-2
CDR3: CASSPASGADNEQFF

size: NA
V: TRBV11-2
CDR3: CASSLGGVGSYNSPLHF

size: NA
V: TRBV13
CDR3: CASSSRLGGEKLFF

size: NA
V: TRBV2
CDR3: CASSADRNSPLHF

size: NA
V: TRBV5-1
CDR3: CASSTQGMAYEQYF

size: NA
V: TRBV6-2/TRBV6-3
CDR3: CASSHDTTSGQETQYF

size: once
V: TRBV28
CDR3: CGTSTLKQPQHF

size: NA
V: TRBV13
CDR3: CASRIMTGGGDTGELFF

size: NA
V: TRBV7-9
CDR3: CASTLGGLYGYTF

size: NA
V: TRBV7-9
CDR3: CASSPGTGPGNTIYF

size: NA
V: TRBV27
CDR3: CASSSPGLADYEQYF

size: once
V: TRBV6-1
CDR3: CASSEAKQGRPYSNQPQHF

size: NA
V: TRBV27
CDR3: CASSLGQGAVITGELFF

size: NA
V: TRBV4-3
CDR3: CASSQDLGGIGELFF